The 26 T cell receptor beta chains given below trace back to one sample, sequenced in a study of beta chain features in type 1 diabetes. Since all of the isolated RNA was reverse transcribed, expressed TCRB transcripts were what got sequenced. Clones were sequenced by immunoSEQ multiplex PCR, and TCRdb holds only the in-frame ones, with some missing. The table records under 900,000 clones, roughly a sixth of them present only once. Sequencing was performed on naive CD4+ T cells from blood. These receptors were taken from a young woman in good health.

This clone was counted a few times. The CDR3 region is CSVNGGSSTDTQYF. The CDR3 DNA sequence: TGCAGCGTGAATGGGGGGTCTAGCACAGATACGCAGTATTTT. The rearrangement links TRBV29-1 to TRBJ2-3, with a tentative D call TRBD2 (6 bases). The V end was cut by 6 bases, the J end by 0 bases, with 13 bases between. The CDR3 runs to 14 residues. Germline CDR1 SQVTM, CDR2 ANQGSEA.

The chain carries TRBV5-1 and TRBJ2-7, with no clear D. This CDR3 has 14 residues. Germline loops: CDR1 SGHRS, CDR2 YFSETQ. Trimming left V 0 bases short and J 3 bases short, with 10 bases between. For the CDR3, the DNA is TGCGCCAGCAGCTTGGCAACTCCCAACTACGAGCAGTACTTC. Translating it yields CASSLATPNYEQYF.

The chain carries TRBV28 and TRBJ1-5; tentative D call: TRBD1 (5 bases). CDR1 is MDHEN, CDR2 SYDVKM, per germline. The CDR3 runs 15 residues. Trimming left V 3 bases short and J 1 base short, with 10 bases between. Here the CDR3 reads CASSFQAGSNQPQHF. The CDR3 DNA reads as TGTGCCAGCAGTTTCCAGGCAGGGAGCAATCAGCCCCAGCATTTT.

Only a few counts were recorded for this clone. The rearrangement joins TRBV11-2 to TRBJ2-7; 7 bases map to TRBD1. This CDR3 has 18 amino acids. The trim removed 4 bases at V and 2 bases at J, leaving 17 bases unmatched. Per the germline V gene, CDR1 is SGHAT and CDR2 is FQNNGV. Here the CDR3 reads CASSSSPPTGDIPYEQYF. Here the CDR3 DNA reads TGTGCCAGCAGCTCCTCCCCCCCAACAGGGGACATTCCCTACGAGCAGTACTTC.

V is TRBV21-1 and J is TRBJ1-2; TRBD1 was called by the table and not checked on the DNA. TRBV21-1 is a pseudogene segment. CDR3 length: 14 residues. CDR3 nucleotide sequence: TGTGCCAGCAGCAAAGAGGGGGCGTTTGTTGGCTACACCTTC. This sequence encodes CASSKEGAFVGYTF.

V is TRBV2 and J is TRBJ2-7; 8 nucleotides align to TRBD2. Germline assignment: CDR1 SNHLY and CDR2 FYNNEI. J gave up 0 bases and V 6 bases, and 7 bases lay outside the gene matches. The CDR3 extends over 15 amino acids. The CDR3 loop reads CASRYIAGSSYEQYF. The DNA of the CDR3 is TGTGCCAGCAGATACATAGCGGGATCCTCCTACGAGCAGTACTTC. Looking up the rest from reference TRBV2 and TRBJ2-7 gives the full variable domain: EPEVTQTPSHQVTQMGQEVILRCVPISNHLYFYWYRQILGQKVEFLVSFYNNEISEKSEIFDDQFSVERPDGSNFTLKIRSTKLEDSAMYFCASRYIAGSSYEQYFGPGTRLTVT.

This clone was counted only a few times. The sample holds other DNA sequences that translate to the same CDR3. The V and J genes are TRBV6-1 and TRBJ1-5; unclear D gene. CDR1 MNHNS and CDR2 SASEGT come from the germline V gene. The CDR3 covers 14 residues. Trimming pared 4 bases from V and 0 bases from J, leaving 7 bases between. CDR3 residues: CASSGRGSNQPQHF. The DNA of the CDR3 is TGTGCCAGCAGTGGGCGGGGTAGCAATCAGCCCCAGCATTTT.

This clone has more than one count but fewer than ten. The J gene is TRBJ1-4, the V gene TRBV9; no clear D gene. The CDR3 spans 14 residues. Trimming took 2 bases from V and 3 from J, leaving 8 bases between them. Germline V gene sequence: CDR1 SGDLS, CDR2 YYNGEE. This CDR3 is CASSVLWANEKLFF. CDR3 DNA: TGTGCCAGCAGCGTCCTCTGGGCTAATGAAAAACTGTTTTTT.

This clone was seen a handful of times. The rearrangement joins TRBV25-1 to TRBJ2-7, with 9 bases matching TRBD1. Germline V gene data show CDR1 as MGHDK and CDR2 as SYGVNS. The CDR3 length is 15 residues. J was trimmed by 3 bases and V by 6 bases; bases with no gene match: 9. The CDR3 nucleotides are TGTGCCAGCAGCAGGACAGGGGCCTTCAACTACGAGCAGTACTTC. Translating it yields CASSRTGAFNYEQYF.

V is TRBV11-2 and J is TRBJ2-1; TRBD2 is a possible D gene (6 bases). The CDR3 length is 13 residues. Trimming pared 3 bases from V and 7 bases from J, leaving 10 bases between. Germline loops: CDR1 SGHAT, CDR2 FQNNGV. The CDR3 sequence: CASSFTGENEQFF. CDR3 in DNA: TGTGCCAGCAGCTTTACGGGAGAGAATGAGCAGTTCTTC.

This clone has just a few counts. The genes are TRBV7-2 and TRBJ2-7; possibly TRBD1 for D (6 bases). CDR1 is SGHTA, CDR2 FQGNSA, per germline. The CDR3 is 14 residues long. Trimming cost V 3 bases and J 1 base, with 10 bases left between them. The CDR3 protein is CASSFLGASYEQYF. DNA of the CDR3: TGTGCCAGCAGCTTCTTGGGGGCATCCTACGAGCAGTACTTC.

The gene calls are TRBV5-4 and TRBJ2-5, with D perhaps TRBD2 (6 bases). The CDR3 consists of 14 residues. Germline CDR1 SGHNT, CDR2 YYREEE (reference sequence). Between the trimmed V and J ends, which lost 4 bases and 0 bases, there was a span of 10 bases. CDR3: CASSRPGDQETQYF. In nucleotides, the CDR3 is TGTGCCAGCAGCCGACCGGGAGACCAAGAGACCCAGTACTTC.

With respect to this clone: Other nucleotide sequences in the sample specify the same CDR3. V is TRBV7-2 and J is TRBJ1-1, with TRBD1 identical over 7 bases. The ends lost 5 bases at V and 1 base at J; junction bases unmatched: 4. CDR1 is SGHTA, CDR2 FQGNSA, per germline. The CDR3 is 14 amino acids. CDR3 in DNA: TGTGCCAGCAGCCTCCGACAGGGGAACACTGAAGCTTTCTTT. This sequence encodes CASSLRQGNTEAFF. Using reference TRBV7-2 and TRBJ1-1 for the parts outside the CDR3, the full variable domain is GAGVSQSPSNKVTEKGKDVELRCDPISGHTALYWYRQSLGQGLEFLIYFQGNSAPDKSGLPSDRFSAERTGGSVSTLTIQRTQQEDSAVYLCASSLRQGNTEAFFGQGTRLTVV.

This chain links TRBV5-1 with TRBJ2-7, with unresolved D. This CDR3 comprises 16 residues. Germline V CDR1 and CDR2: SGHRS, YFSETQ. V lost 4 bases to trimming and J lost 2 bases, with 19 bases between them. CDR3: CASSPMARVGTYEQYF. The CDR3 DNA is TGCGCCAGCAGCCCAATGGCACGGGTCGGAACCTACGAGCAGTACTTC.

This clone was counted between two and nine times. This chain connects TRBV28 to TRBJ1-2; D is ambiguous. Germline CDR1 reads MDHEN; CDR2 reads SYDVKM. This CDR3 region has 15 residues. V was trimmed by 7 bases and J by 7 bases, leaving 22 bases between them. The CDR3 sequence: CASTTGRTAAGGYTF. The DNA for the CDR3 is TGTGCCAGCACCACCGGAAGGACGGCCGCGGGTGGCTACACCTTC.

This clone was seen more than once but under ten times. The chain uses TRBV14 and TRBJ1-1; D ambiguous. The CDR3 runs to 15 residues. Trimming took 2 bases from V and 0 from J, leaving 10 bases between them. Germline V CDR1 and CDR2: SGHDN, FVKESK. The CDR3: CASSQNPVMNTEAFF. DNA for the CDR3: TGTGCCAGCAGCCAAAATCCCGTGATGAACACTGAAGCTTTCTTT.

V usage is TRBV5-8 and J usage is TRBJ2-1; 9 nucleotides align to TRBD2. The CDR3 has 15 residues. Germline V gene data show CDR1 as SGHTS and CDR2 as YDEGEE. J was trimmed by 5 bases and V by 0 bases; bases with no gene match: 3. The CDR3 spells CASSLGSGSHNEQFF. Written as DNA, the CDR3 is TGTGCCAGCAGCTTGGGTAGCGGGAGTCACAATGAGCAGTTCTTC.

This clone turned up a few times. V is TRBV11-2 and J is TRBJ2-1; 7 nucleotides agree with TRBD2. Germline V gene data show CDR1 as SGHAT and CDR2 as FQNNGV. J was trimmed by 5 bases and V by 5 bases; bases with no gene match: 12. The CDR3 has 16 residues. The CDR3 loop is CASSRLGKRDHNEQFF. DNA for the CDR3: TGTGCCAGCAGCCGTTTGGGAAAGCGGGATCACAATGAGCAGTTCTTC.

This clone was recorded a few times. The genes are TRBV5-4 and TRBJ1-1; TRBD1 matches 7 bases. V dropped 2 bases and J dropped 1; count of bases not matched to a gene: 2. The CDR3 is 14 amino acids. The germline gives CDR1 SGHNT, CDR2 YYREEE (reference sequence). The CDR3: CASSFYRGNTEAFF. The DNA of the CDR3 is TGTGCCAGCAGCTTCTACAGGGGGAACACTGAAGCTTTCTTT.

The genes are TRBV6-5 and TRBJ2-5; 9 positions match TRBD1. The CDR3 is 15 residues long. V shed 5 bases, J shed 5 bases, and the junction held 9 bases outside the gene matches. Germline V gene sequence: CDR1 MNHEY, CDR2 SVGAGI. The CDR3 DNA reads TGTGCCAGCAGTGGCCACAGGGGGCGCAGGGAGACCCAGTACTTC. It translates to CASSGHRGRRETQYF.

The table lists this clone with a few counts. In nucleotides, the CDR3 is TGCGCCAGCAGTAGCGGGAGTCTCTACGAGCAGTACTTC. Residues: CASSSGSLYEQYF. This chain links TRBV10-1 with TRBJ2-7; 8 nucleotides agree with TRBD2. Losses at the gene ends were 5 bases for V and 3 bases for J; bases not matched to a gene: 3. The CDR3 is made up of 13 amino acids. Looked up from germline, CDR1 is WNHNN and CDR2 is SYGVQD (reference sequence).

This chain uses TRBV10-3 with TRBJ2-7; D possibly corresponds to TRBD1 (5 bases). Germline V gene lookup returns CDR1 ENHRY and CDR2 SYGVKD. Trimming removed 4 bases from V and 0 bases from J, with 10 bases in between. CDR3 size: 14 residues. CDR3 coding DNA: TGTGCCATCAGTGGATCAGGGCTCTCCTACGAGCAGTACTTC. Its translation is CAISGSGLSYEQYF.

This clone was observed a handful of times. The V gene is TRBV7-2, the J gene TRBJ1-5; D is undetermined. This CDR3 spans 14 amino acids. The germline V and J ends were trimmed by 9 bases and 0 bases, with 12 bases remaining between them. CDR1 is SGHTA and CDR2 is FQGNSA in the germline V gene. In DNA form, the CDR3 reads TGTGCCAGTGGGCCGGGTTATAGCAATCAGCCCCAGCATTTT. Amino acid sequence: CASGPGYSNQPQHF.

The chain carries TRBV2 and TRBJ2-3; D is undetermined. Trimming removed 7 bases from V and 4 bases from J, with 15 bases in between. CDR3 length: 14 amino acids. Germline CDR1 is SNHLY and CDR2 is FYNNEI. CDR3 in amino acids: CASTPRSVPDTQYF. CDR3 in DNA: TGTGCCAGCACCCCACGCAGCGTACCAGATACGCAGTATTTT.

The sample holds a few counts of this clone. The chain joins TRBV27 to TRBJ2-7, with 15 bases lining up with TRBD2. The CDR3 is 17 residues long. With V trimmed by 6 bases and J by 4 bases, 10 bases remained unmatched. The germline V gene has CDR1 MNHEY and CDR2 SMNVEV (reference sequence). The CDR3 loop is CASSGIKGLAGGYEQYF. The CDR3 nucleotides are TGTGCCAGCAGCGGTATTAAGGGACTAGCGGGGGGATACGAGCAGTACTTC.

This chain's CDR3 is CASSLSTSTDTQYF. For the CDR3, the DNA is TGTGCCAGCAGCTTGTCTACCAGCACAGATACGCAGTATTTT. The V call is TRBV7-8, the J call TRBJ2-3; D gene ambiguous. Per the germline V gene, CDR1 is SGHVS and CDR2 is FQNEAQ. The ends were cut back, 3 bases at V and 0 bases at J, with 7 bases in the middle. The CDR3 runs to 14 residues.